One sample yielded the 32 T cell receptor beta chains listed below, sequenced in a study of CD4 T cells in relation to SARS-CoV-2 and coronaviruses. The repertoire was sequenced with immunoSEQ multiplex PCR; TCRdb's copy has only in-frame clones and lacks some. The table lists some 30,000 clones, 75% to 80% of them singletons. CD4+ T cells from unexposed donors were obtained before the COVID-19 pandemic (2011-2018). After less than 11 days of culture, CD4+ T cells were isolated. For these TCRs, the target antigens are not known. Sequences were obtained from CD4+ T cells from PBMCs, cultured in vitro. The receptors derive from a human donor in good health.

The gene calls are TRBV30 and TRBJ1-1; D possibly corresponds to TRBD1 (5 bases). CDR1 GTSNPN and CDR2 SVGIG come from the germline V gene (reference sequence). Trimming took 3 bases from V and 4 from J, leaving 18 bases between them. The CDR3 sequence is 15 residues long. The CDR3 spells CAWSDGARGATEAFF. For the CDR3, the DNA is TGTGCCTGGAGCGACGGGGCCCGAGGGGCCACTGAAGCTTTCTTT.

This chain uses TRBV7-2 with TRBJ2-3, with 12 bases aligning to TRBD2. The V gene end was trimmed by 1 base and the J gene end by 4 bases; junction bases not matched to a gene: 3. Germline V CDR1 and CDR2: SGHTA, FQGNSA. The CDR3 consists of 16 residues. The CDR3, as DNA: TGTGCCAGCAGCTTAGTCTCTAGCGGGGGGGCAGATACGCAGTATTTT. This encodes CASSLVSSGGADTQYF.

CDR3 amino acids: CASSLSGSSYEQYF. The CDR3 DNA follows: TGTGCCAGCAGCCTTAGCGGTAGCTCCTACGAGCAGTACTTC. The gene calls are TRBV7-8 and TRBJ2-7; tentative D call: TRBD2 (6 bases). The CDR3 is made up of 14 amino acids. Germline loops: CDR1 SGHVS, CDR2 FQNEAQ. V dropped 5 bases and J dropped 0 bases, with 11 bases sitting between them.

The J gene is TRBJ2-2, the V gene TRBV25-1; unclear D gene. The CDR3 is made up of 14 amino acids. Germline CDR1 MGHDK, CDR2 SYGVNS. V was cut by 7 bases and J by 8 bases, with 17 bases left in between. CDR3 sequence (DNA): TGTGCCAGCACCCCCGGTGGAACTCCGGGGGAGCTGTTTTTT. Its protein is CASTPGGTPGELFF.

The chain links TRBV5-8 to TRBJ1-1; D gene unclear. The ends were cut back, 2 bases at V and 1 base at J, with 9 bases in the middle. This CDR3 spans 14 amino acids. CDR1 SGHTS and CDR2 YDEGEE come from the germline V gene. Here the CDR3 reads CASSFHAGNTEAFF. The CDR3 nucleotides are TGTGCCAGCAGCTTTCACGCGGGGAACACTGAAGCTTTCTTT.

This sequence joins TRBV7-2 and TRBJ2-7, with 16 positions matching TRBD2. Trimming cost V 0 bases and J 7 bases; bases outside gene matches: 6. CDR1 SGHTA and CDR2 FQGNSA come from the germline V gene. CDR3 length equals 17 residues. CDR3 residues: CASSLALGLAGGREQYF. As DNA, the CDR3 is TGTGCCAGCAGCTTAGCTTTGGGACTAGCGGGGGGGCGGGAGCAGTACTTC.

The table lists this clone with a count of one. The chain employs TRBV9 and TRBJ2-5, with D tentatively TRBD1 or TRBD2 (5 bases each). This CDR3 has 13 residues. Germline values: CDR1 SGDLS, CDR2 YYNGEE. V lost 4 bases and J 5 bases, leaving 12 bases between the germline ends. In DNA form, the CDR3 reads TGTGCCAGCAGCCCGGGACCGACGGAGACCCAGTACTTC. This translates into CASSPGPTETQYF.

This clone was counted a single time. This chain connects TRBV18 to TRBJ1-4, with 10 positions matching TRBD1. The V gene end was trimmed by 8 bases and the J gene end by 6 bases; junction bases not matched to a gene: 6. Germline CDR1 and CDR2: KGHSH and LQKENI. The CDR3 contains 14 residues. CDR3 nucleotide sequence: TGTGCCAGCCGAACCGGGACAGGGGATGAAAAACTGTTTTTT. As protein: CASRTGTGDEKLFF.

The chain uses TRBV7-2 and TRBJ2-3; D is unresolved. Trimming took off 5 bases at V and 8 bases at J, with 11 bases between the two ends. Germline V gene data show CDR1 as SGHTA and CDR2 as FQGNSA. This CDR3 is 12 amino acids long. In nucleotides, the CDR3 is TGTGCCAGCAGCAACTACTTGGTTACGCAGTATTTT. It yields the protein CASSNYLVTQYF.

V and J are TRBV6-2 or TRBV6-3 and TRBJ2-7, with 10 nucleotides matching TRBD2. Germline V gives CDR1 MNHEY, CDR2 SVGEGT. This CDR3 has 14 residues. Trimming removed 5 bases from V and 2 bases from J; junction bases left unmatched: 3. The CDR3 bases are TGTGCCAGCAGTCGGAGCGGGGGGGCCTACGAGCAGTACTTC. This encodes CASSRSGGAYEQYF.

The chain recombines TRBV5-4 with TRBJ1-3, with unresolved D. The germline V and J ends were trimmed by 2 bases and 1 base, with 4 bases remaining between them. From germline, CDR1 is SGHNT and CDR2 YYREEE (reference sequence). This CDR3 is built from 13 residues. The CDR3 nucleotides read TGTGCCAGCAGCTTTTTATCTGGAAACACCATATATTTT. This sequence encodes CASSFLSGNTIYF.

The V and J genes are TRBV6-5 and TRBJ2-7; 12 bases align to TRBD1. V trimming: 7 bases; J trimming: 7 bases; junction bases outside the gene matches: 11. This CDR3 contains 15 residues. Per the germline V gene, CDR1 is MNHEY and CDR2 is SVGAGI. The CDR3 nucleotides are TGTGCCAGCACCGTCGTGGGACAGGGGGCGAGTGAGCAGTACTTC. Its protein is CASTVVGQGASEQYF.

V is TRBV6-2 or TRBV6-3 and J is TRBJ1-6; no definite D call. The CDR3 extends over 15 amino acids. Germline V gene sequence: CDR1 MNHEY, CDR2 SVGEGT. V was clipped by 1 base and J by 8 bases, with 12 bases between them. CDR3 protein: CASSYFRGRDSPLHF. The CDR3 nucleotides are TGTGCCAGCAGTTACTTCCGGGGAAGGGATTCACCCCTCCACTTT.

In its sample, this clone was seen a few times. This chain links TRBV18 with TRBJ1-1, with D uncertain. The V end lost 6 bases, the J end lost 4 bases, and 12 bases lay between the germline ends. The CDR3 runs to 13 residues. Germline V gene data show CDR1 as KGHSH and CDR2 as LQKENI. The CDR3 region is CASSGDGRTEAFF. The CDR3 DNA sequence: TGTGCCAGCTCGGGCGACGGGCGCACTGAAGCTTTCTTT.

This clone was seen more than once but under ten times. The chain is built from TRBV4-2 and TRBJ1-5; perhaps TRBD1 as D (5 bases). Looked up from germline, CDR1 is LGHNA and CDR2 is YNFKEQ. The V gene lost 2 bases and the J gene lost 4 bases, with 18 bases spanning the gap. The length of the CDR3 is 17 residues. The CDR3 loop reads CASSQQVQGRLNQPQHF. CDR3 coding DNA: TGTGCCAGCAGCCAACAGGTCCAGGGAAGACTTAATCAGCCCCAGCATTTT.

This chain uses TRBV4-2 with TRBJ1-1; D remains unclear. The V end lost 4 bases, the J end lost 8 bases, and 23 bases lay between the germline ends. This CDR3 comprises 16 residues. CDR1 LGHNA and CDR2 YNFKEQ come from the germline V gene. The CDR3 coding sequence is TGTGCCAGCAGCCCAGAAACCAGGAGCCTCTTCTCCGAAGCTTTCTTT. Its protein product is CASSPETRSLFSEAFF.

The chain joins TRBV11-1 to TRBJ2-4; D tentatively reads TRBD1 or TRBD2 (5 bases each). This CDR3 spans 15 amino acids. Between the trimmed V and J ends, which lost 1 base and 2 bases, there was a span of 9 bases. The germline CDR1 and CDR2 sequences are SGHAT and FQDESV (reference sequence). CDR3 DNA sequence: TGTGCCAGCAGCTTAGGGGACCATACCAAAAACATTCAGTACTTC. Protein product: CASSLGDHTKNIQYF.

The V and J genes are TRBV9 and TRBJ2-7; D perhaps matches TRBD2 (6 bases). The CDR3 totals 15 residues. The V gene's germline CDR1 is SGDLS and CDR2 YYNGEE. V gave up 3 bases and J gave up 4 bases, with 17 bases separating them. This CDR3 is CASSALPGLPYEQYF. In DNA form, the CDR3 reads TGTGCCAGCAGCGCCTTACCGGGACTCCCATACGAGCAGTACTTC.

This chain uses TRBV30 with TRBJ1-3; the match to TRBD1 covers 7 bases. This CDR3 contains 16 residues. The germline CDR1 and CDR2 sequences are GTSNPN and SVGIG (reference sequence). J was trimmed by 0 bases and V by 3 bases; bases with no gene match: 8. The CDR3 sequence is CAWSSDRNLSGNTIYF. The CDR3 DNA is TGTGCCTGGAGCTCGGACAGGAATCTCTCTGGAAACACCATATATTTT. Full variable domain (missing parts from reference TRBV30 and TRBJ1-3): SQTIHQWPATLVQPVGSPLSLECTVEGTSNPNLYWYRQAAGRGLQLLFYSVGIGQISSEVPQNLSASRPQDRQFILSSKKLLLSDSGFYLCAWSSDRNLSGNTIYFGEGSWLTVV.

The chain combines TRBV3-1 (or the pseudogene TRBV3-2) with TRBJ2-7; 8 bases agree with TRBD1. V was clipped by 1 base and J by 5 bases; unmatched bases: 4. Germline V gives CDR1 LGHDT, CDR2 YNNKEL (reference sequence). The CDR3 totals 14 residues. The CDR3 sequence: CASSQGQGYDEQYF. The CDR3 nucleotides are TGTGCCAGCAGCCAAGGACAGGGGTATGACGAGCAGTACTTC.

V and J are TRBV5-1 and TRBJ2-3; D tentatively fits TRBD1 or TRBD2 (5 bases each). The CDR3 totals 16 residues. In germline, CDR1 is SGHRS, CDR2 YFSETQ. V lost 4 bases and J lost 2, with 17 bases in between. The CDR3 protein is CASSGEGTPPTDTQYF. The CDR3 DNA reads as TGCGCCAGCAGCGGGGAAGGGACGCCTCCCACAGATACGCAGTATTTT.

The gene calls are TRBV4-2 and TRBJ2-5; 11 bases are a match to TRBD2. CDR3 length: 15 residues. In germline, CDR1 is LGHNA, CDR2 YNFKEQ. With V trimmed by 3 bases and J by 2 bases, 2 bases remained unmatched. For the CDR3, the DNA is TGTGCCAGCAGCCAGGGGACTAGCGGTCAAGAGACCCAGTACTTC. As protein: CASSQGTSGQETQYF.

V is TRBV9 and J is TRBJ2-5; unclear D gene. The CDR3 has 16 amino acids. The germline V gene encodes CDR1 SGDLS and CDR2 YYNGEE. V was trimmed by 0 bases and J by 4 bases, leaving 16 bases between them. The CDR3 protein is CASSVGPASIGETQYF. CDR3 bases: TGTGCCAGCAGCGTAGGTCCAGCGAGCATCGGAGAGACCCAGTACTTC.

The chain recombines TRBV9 with TRBJ1-2, with D possibly being TRBD1 (6 bases). CDR3 size: 15 residues. CDR1 is SGDLS and CDR2 is YYNGEE in the germline V gene. V lost 0 bases, J lost 4 bases, and 13 bases lay in between. Here the CDR3 reads CASSVEGGRGYGYTF. The CDR3 DNA reads TGTGCCAGCAGCGTAGAAGGGGGGCGAGGCTATGGCTACACCTTC. Using reference TRBV9 and TRBJ1-2 for the parts outside the CDR3, the full variable domain is DSGVTQTPKHLITATGQRVTLRCSPRSGDLSVYWYQQSLDQGLQFLIQYYNGEERAKGNILERFSAQQFPDLHSELNLSSLELGDSALYFCASSVEGGRGYGYTFGSGTRLTVV.

This rearrangement joins TRBV5-5 to TRBJ2-5, with D perhaps TRBD1 or TRBD2 (6 bases each). This CDR3 spans 14 amino acids. With 4 bases removed from V and 5 bases from J, the gap between germline ends came to 15 bases. The V gene's germline CDR1 is SGHKS and CDR2 YYEKEE (reference sequence). This CDR3 is CASSMGGQEETQYF. In DNA form, the CDR3 reads TGTGCCAGCAGCATGGGGGGCCAAGAGGAGACCCAGTACTTC.

Here the CDR3 reads CASSYNPRGGLEQYF. The DNA for the CDR3 is TGTGCCAGCAGTTACAATCCCCGGGGGGGGCTCGAGCAGTACTTC. This chain joins TRBV5-8 and TRBJ2-7, with 8 nucleotides matching TRBD2. Germline assignment: CDR1 SGHTS and CDR2 YDEGEE. The CDR3 covers 15 residues. Trimming removed 5 bases from V and 6 bases from J; junction bases left unmatched: 13.

V is TRBV5-4 and J is TRBJ1-1, with 8 bases fitting TRBD1. This CDR3 is 15 amino acids long. The V segment lost 2 bases and the J segment 5 bases; nucleotides outside the gene matches: 8. Germline V gene lookup returns CDR1 SGHNT and CDR2 YYREEE (reference sequence). The DNA for the CDR3 is TGTGCCAGCAGCTTAGATCAGGGGGCGAGAACTGAAGCTTTCTTT. The encoded protein is CASSLDQGARTEAFF.

The chain carries TRBV7-6 and TRBJ2-7; 7 bases align to TRBD1. CDR1 and CDR2 from the germline V gene are SGHVS and FNYEAQ. V trimming: 5 bases; J trimming: 3 bases; junction bases outside the gene matches: 7. The CDR3 length is 14 residues. The CDR3 region has the DNA TGTGCCAGCAGCCTCGGGACAGCCTACTACGAGCAGTACTTC. Amino acid sequence: CASSLGTAYYEQYF.

By its share, this clone is medium-sized. The rearrangement joins TRBV6-5 to TRBJ1-2; D not certain. Germline V gene data show CDR1 as MNHEY and CDR2 as SVGAGI. The CDR3 sequence is 13 residues long. V lost 5 bases, J lost 4 bases, and 11 bases lay in between. The CDR3 region has the DNA TGTGCCAGCAGTCTAGGACGGCCCTATGGCTACACCTTC. This encodes CASSLGRPYGYTF.

The chain combines TRBV2 with TRBJ2-5; the match to TRBD2 covers 8 bases. Germline CDR1 and CDR2: SNHLY and FYNNEI. The length of the CDR3 is 14 residues. J lost 3 bases, V lost 0 bases, and 0 bases had no gene match. The chain's CDR3 is CASSEASGKETQYF. The CDR3 DNA reads as TGTGCCAGCAGTGAAGCTAGCGGGAAAGAGACCCAGTACTTC.

V is TRBV7-2 and J is TRBJ1-1; 7 bases are shared with TRBD1. With V trimmed by 2 bases and J by 1 base, 4 bases remained unmatched. CDR1 SGHTA and CDR2 FQGNSA come from the germline V gene. This CDR3 comprises 15 residues. In DNA form, the CDR3 reads TGTGCCAGCAGCTTACGGACAGGTGGGAACACTGAAGCTTTCTTT. It yields the protein CASSLRTGGNTEAFF.

The chain joins TRBV4-1 to TRBJ2-2; 9 nucleotides line up with TRBD1. Looked up from germline, CDR1 is MGHRA and CDR2 is YSYEKL. The V gene end was trimmed by 5 bases and the J gene end by 4 bases; junction bases not matched to a gene: 8. The CDR3 consists of 16 residues. This chain's CDR3 is CASSSPWTGVTGELFF. The CDR3 DNA reads TGCGCCAGCAGCAGCCCATGGACAGGGGTCACCGGGGAGCTGTTTTTT.